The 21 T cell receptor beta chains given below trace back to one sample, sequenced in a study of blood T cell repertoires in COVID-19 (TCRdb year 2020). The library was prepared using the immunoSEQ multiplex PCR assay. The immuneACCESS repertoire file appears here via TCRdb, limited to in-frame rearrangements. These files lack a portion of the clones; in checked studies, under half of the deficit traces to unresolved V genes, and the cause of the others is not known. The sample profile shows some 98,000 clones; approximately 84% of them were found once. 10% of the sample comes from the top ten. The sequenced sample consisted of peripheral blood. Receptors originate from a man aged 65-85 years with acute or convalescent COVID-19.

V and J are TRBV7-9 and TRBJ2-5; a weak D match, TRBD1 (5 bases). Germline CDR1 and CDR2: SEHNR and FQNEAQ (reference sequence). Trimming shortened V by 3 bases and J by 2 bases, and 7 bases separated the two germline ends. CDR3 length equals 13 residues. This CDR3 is CASSFKGQETQYF. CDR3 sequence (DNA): TGTGCCAGCAGCTTCAAGGGGCAAGAGACCCAGTACTTC. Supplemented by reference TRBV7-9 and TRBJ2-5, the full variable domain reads DTGVSQNPRHKITKRGQNVTFRCDPISEHNRLYWYRQTLGQGPEFLTYFQNEAQLEKSRLLSDRFSAERPKGSFSTLEIQRTEQGDSAMYLCASSFKGQETQYFGPGTRLLVL.

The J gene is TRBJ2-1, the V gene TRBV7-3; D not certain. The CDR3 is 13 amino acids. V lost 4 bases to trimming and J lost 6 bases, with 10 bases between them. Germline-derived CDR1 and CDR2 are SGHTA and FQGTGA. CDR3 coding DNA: TGTGCCAGCAGCTCCCCCCCTATCAATGAGCAGTTCTTC. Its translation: CASSSPPINEQFF. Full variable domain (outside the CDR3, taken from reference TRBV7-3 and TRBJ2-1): GAGVSQTPSNKVTEKGKYVELRCDPISGHTALYWYRQSLGQGPEFLIYFQGTGAADDSGLPNDRFFAVRPEGSVSTLKIQRTERGDSAVYLCASSSPPINEQFFGPGTRLTVL.

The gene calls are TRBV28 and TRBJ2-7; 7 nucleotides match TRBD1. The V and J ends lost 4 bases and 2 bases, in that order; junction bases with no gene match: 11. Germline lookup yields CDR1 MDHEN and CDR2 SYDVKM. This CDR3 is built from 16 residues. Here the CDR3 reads CASSSTGTAPPYEQYF. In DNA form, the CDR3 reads TGTGCCAGCAGTTCCACCGGGACAGCCCCTCCCTACGAGCAGTACTTC.

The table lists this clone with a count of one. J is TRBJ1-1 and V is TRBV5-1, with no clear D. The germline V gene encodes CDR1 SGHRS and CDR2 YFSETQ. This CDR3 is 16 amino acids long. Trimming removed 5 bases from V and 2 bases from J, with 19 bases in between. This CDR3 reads CASRIGGTRENTEAFF. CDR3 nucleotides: TGCGCCAGCAGGATTGGCGGTACACGGGAAAACACTGAAGCTTTCTTT.

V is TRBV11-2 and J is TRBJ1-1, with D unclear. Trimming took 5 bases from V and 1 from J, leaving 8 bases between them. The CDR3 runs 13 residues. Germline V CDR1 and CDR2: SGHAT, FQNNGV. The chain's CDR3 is CASSRGGNTEAFF. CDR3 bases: TGTGCCAGCAGCCGAGGAGGGAACACTGAAGCTTTCTTT.

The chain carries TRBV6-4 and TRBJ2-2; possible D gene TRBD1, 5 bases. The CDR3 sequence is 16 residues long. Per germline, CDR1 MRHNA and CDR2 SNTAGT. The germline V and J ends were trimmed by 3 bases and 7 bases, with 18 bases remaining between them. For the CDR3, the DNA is TGTGCCAGCAGTGAGTACGGAGCAGGGTCAATCGGGGAGCTGTTTTTT. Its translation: CASSEYGAGSIGELFF.

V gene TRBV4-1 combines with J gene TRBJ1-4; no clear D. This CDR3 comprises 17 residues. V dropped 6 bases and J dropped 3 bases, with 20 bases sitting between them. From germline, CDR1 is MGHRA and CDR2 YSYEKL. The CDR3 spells CASSVYQEGLANEKLFF. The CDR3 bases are TGCGCCAGCAGTGTCTACCAGGAGGGCTTAGCTAATGAAAAACTGTTTTTT.

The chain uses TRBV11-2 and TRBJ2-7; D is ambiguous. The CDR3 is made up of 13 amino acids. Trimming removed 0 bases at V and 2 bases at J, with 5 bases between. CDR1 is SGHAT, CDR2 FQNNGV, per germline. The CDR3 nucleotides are TGTGCCAGCAGCTTAGACGGAGCCTACGAGCAGTACTTC. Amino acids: CASSLDGAYEQYF. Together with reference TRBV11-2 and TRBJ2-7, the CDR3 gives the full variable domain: EAGVAQSPRYKIIEKRQSVAFWCNPISGHATLYWYQQILGQGPKLLIQFQNNGVVDDSQLPKDRFSAERLKGVDSTLKIQPAKLEDSAVYLCASSLDGAYEQYFGPGTRLTVT.

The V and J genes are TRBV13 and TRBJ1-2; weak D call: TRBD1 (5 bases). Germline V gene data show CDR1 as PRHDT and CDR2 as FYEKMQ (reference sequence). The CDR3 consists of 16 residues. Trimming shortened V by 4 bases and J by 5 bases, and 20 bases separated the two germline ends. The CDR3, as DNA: TGTGCCAGCAGCTCGCAGAGAGACGACCAGGGTTATGGCTACACCTTC. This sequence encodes CASSSQRDDQGYGYTF.

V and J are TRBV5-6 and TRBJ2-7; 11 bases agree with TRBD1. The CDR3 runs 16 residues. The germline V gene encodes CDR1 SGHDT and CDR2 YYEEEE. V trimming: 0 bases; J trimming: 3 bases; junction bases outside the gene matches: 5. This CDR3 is CASSLAGGQGGYEQYF. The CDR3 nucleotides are TGTGCCAGCAGCTTGGCCGGGGGACAGGGGGGCTACGAGCAGTACTTC.

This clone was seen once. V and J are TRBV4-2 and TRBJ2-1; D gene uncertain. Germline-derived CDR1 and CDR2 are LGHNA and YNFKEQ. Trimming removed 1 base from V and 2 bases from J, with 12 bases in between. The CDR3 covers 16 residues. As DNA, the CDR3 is TGTGCCAGCAGCCAAGGGCCAGCTAGTGCCTACAATGAGCAGTTCTTC. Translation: CASSQGPASAYNEQFF.

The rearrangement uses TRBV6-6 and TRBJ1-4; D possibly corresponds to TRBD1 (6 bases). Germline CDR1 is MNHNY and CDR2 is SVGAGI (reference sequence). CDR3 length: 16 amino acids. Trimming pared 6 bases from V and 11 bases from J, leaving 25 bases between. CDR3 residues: CASSTGRGIGDAKLFF. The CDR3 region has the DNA TGTGCCAGCAGCACTGGGAGGGGGATTGGGGACGCTAAACTGTTTTTT.

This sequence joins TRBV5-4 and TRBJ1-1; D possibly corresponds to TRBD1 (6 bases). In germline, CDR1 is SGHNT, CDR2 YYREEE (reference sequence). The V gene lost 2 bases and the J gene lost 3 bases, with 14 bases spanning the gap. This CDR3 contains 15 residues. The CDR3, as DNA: TGTGCCAGCAGCTTCTTTTCGCGGGGGCACACTGAAGCTTTCTTT. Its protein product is CASSFFSRGHTEAFF.

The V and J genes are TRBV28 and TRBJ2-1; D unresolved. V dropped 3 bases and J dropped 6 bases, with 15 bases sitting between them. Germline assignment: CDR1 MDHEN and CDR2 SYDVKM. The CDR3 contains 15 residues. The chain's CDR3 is CASSFYGNYRNEQFF. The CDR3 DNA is TGTGCCAGCAGTTTTTATGGCAACTACCGCAATGAGCAGTTCTTC.

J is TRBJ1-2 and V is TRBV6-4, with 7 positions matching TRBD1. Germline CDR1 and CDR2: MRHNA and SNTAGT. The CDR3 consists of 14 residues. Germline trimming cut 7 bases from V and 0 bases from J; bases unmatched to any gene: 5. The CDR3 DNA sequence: TGTGCCAGCAAGAGACAGGGATCTAACTATGGCTACACCTTC. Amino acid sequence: CASKRQGSNYGYTF.

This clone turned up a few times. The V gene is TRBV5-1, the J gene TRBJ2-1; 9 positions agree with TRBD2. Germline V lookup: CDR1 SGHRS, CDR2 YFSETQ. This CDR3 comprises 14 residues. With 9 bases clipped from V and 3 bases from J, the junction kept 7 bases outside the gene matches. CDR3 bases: TGCGCCAAGAATAGCGGGAGTCACTACAATGAGCAGTTCTTC. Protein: CAKNSGSHYNEQFF.

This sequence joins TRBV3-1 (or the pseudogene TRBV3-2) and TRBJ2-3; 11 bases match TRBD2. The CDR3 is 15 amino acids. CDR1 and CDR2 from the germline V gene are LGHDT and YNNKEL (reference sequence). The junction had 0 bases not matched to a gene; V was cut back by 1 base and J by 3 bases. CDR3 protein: CASSQGLAGTDTQYF. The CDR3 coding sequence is TGTGCCAGCAGCCAAGGACTAGCGGGAACAGATACGCAGTATTTT.

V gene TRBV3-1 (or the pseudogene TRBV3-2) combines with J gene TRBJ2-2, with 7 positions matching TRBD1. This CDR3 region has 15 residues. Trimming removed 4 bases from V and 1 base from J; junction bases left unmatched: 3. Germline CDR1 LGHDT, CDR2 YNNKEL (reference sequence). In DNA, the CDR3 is TGTGCCAGCAGCCCACGGGACAGGAACACCGGGGAGCTGTTTTTT. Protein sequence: CASSPRDRNTGELFF.

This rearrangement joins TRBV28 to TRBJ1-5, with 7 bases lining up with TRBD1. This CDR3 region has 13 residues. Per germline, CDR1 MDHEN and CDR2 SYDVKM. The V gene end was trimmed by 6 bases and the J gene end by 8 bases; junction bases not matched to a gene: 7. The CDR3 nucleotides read TGTGCCAGCAGAGACAGGGCGATTGAGCCCCAGCATTTT. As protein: CASRDRAIEPQHF.

DNA of the CDR3: TGTGCCAGCAGTTGGGGGGGAGGGACAGGGACATATGGCTACACCTTC. It encodes CASSWGGGTGTYGYTF. This chain connects TRBV27 to TRBJ1-2; 9 bases match TRBD1. The V gene end was trimmed by 4 bases and the J gene end by 5 bases; junction bases not matched to a gene: 11. The CDR3 spans 16 residues. Germline V CDR1 and CDR2: MNHEY, SMNVEV (reference sequence).

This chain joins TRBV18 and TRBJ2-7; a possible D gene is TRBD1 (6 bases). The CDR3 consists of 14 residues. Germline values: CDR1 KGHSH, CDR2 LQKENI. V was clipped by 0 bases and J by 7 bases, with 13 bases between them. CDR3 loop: CASSPPSRGGEQYF. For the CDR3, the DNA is TGTGCCAGCTCACCACCGTCCAGGGGTGGAGAGCAGTACTTC.